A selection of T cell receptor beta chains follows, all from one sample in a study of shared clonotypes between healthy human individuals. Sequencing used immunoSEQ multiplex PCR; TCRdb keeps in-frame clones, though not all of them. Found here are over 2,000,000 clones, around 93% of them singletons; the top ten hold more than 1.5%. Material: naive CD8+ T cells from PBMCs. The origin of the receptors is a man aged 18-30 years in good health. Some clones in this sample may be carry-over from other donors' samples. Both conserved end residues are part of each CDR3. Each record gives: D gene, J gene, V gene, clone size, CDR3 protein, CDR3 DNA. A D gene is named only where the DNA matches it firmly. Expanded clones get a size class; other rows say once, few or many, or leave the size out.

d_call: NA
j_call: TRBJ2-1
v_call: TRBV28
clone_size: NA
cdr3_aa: CASSPTYHPRGENEQFF
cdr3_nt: TGTGCCAGCAGTCCCACCTATCACCCCCGGGGAGAAAATGAGCAGTTCTTC

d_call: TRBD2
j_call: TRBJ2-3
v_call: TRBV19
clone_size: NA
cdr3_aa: CASTLRELAGGNTDTQYF
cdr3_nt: TGTGCCAGTACTCTTAGGGAGCTAGCGGGAGGTAACACAGATACGCAGTATTTT

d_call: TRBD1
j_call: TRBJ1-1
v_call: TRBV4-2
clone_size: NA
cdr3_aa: CASLPPGTANTEAFF
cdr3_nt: TGTGCCAGCCTACCCCCAGGGACAGCAAACACTGAAGCTTTCTTT

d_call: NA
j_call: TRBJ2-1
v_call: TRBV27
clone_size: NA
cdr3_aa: CASSLFRAGEQFF
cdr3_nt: TGTGCCAGCAGTTTGTTCAGGGCGGGTGAGCAGTTCTTC

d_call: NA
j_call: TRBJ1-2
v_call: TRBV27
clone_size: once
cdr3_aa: CASSSLNWAGYTF
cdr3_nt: TGTGCCAGCAGTTCCCTTAATTGGGCTGGCTACACCTTC

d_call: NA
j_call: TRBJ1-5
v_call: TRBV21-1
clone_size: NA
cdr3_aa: CASSNSRDRGTLGPQHF
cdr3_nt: TGTGCCAGCAGCAATTCTCGGGACAGGGGAACCCTGGGGCCCCAGCATTTT

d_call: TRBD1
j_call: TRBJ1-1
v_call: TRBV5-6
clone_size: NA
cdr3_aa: CASSRAGQPNTEAFF
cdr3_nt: TGTGCCAGCAGCCGGGCGGGACAGCCAAACACTGAAGCTTTCTTT

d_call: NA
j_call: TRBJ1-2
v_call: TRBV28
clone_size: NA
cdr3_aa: CASSPRGLYGYTF
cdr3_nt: TGTGCCAGCAGCCCCCGGGGGTTATATGGCTACACCTTC

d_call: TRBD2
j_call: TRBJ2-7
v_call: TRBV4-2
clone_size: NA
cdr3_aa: CASSQEGLLAEEFYEQYF
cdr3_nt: TGTGCCAGCAGCCAAGAGGGTTTACTAGCGGAGGAATTCTACGAGCAGTACTTC

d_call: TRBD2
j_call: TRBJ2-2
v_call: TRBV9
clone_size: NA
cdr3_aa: CASSVIVGLAGADGELFF
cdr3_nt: TGTGCCAGCAGCGTTATAGTTGGACTAGCGGGAGCAGACGGGGAGCTGTTTTTT

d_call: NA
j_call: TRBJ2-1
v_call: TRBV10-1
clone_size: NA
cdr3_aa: CASSGSQGLKFF
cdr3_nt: TGCGCCAGCAGTGGATCACAGGGCCTAAAGTTCTTC

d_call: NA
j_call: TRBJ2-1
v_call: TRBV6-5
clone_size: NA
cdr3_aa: CASSYSPFVAEQFF
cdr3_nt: TGTGCCAGCAGTTACTCCCCTTTTGTGGCCGAGCAGTTCTTC

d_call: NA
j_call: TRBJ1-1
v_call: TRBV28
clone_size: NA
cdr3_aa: CASSLYTRATENTEAFF
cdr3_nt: TGTGCCAGCAGTTTATATACACGGGCCACGGAAAACACTGAAGCTTTCTTT

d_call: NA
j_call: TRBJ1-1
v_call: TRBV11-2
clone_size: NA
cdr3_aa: CASSLSGAMNTEAFF
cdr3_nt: TGTGCCAGCAGCTTATCCGGGGCTATGAACACTGAAGCTTTCTTT

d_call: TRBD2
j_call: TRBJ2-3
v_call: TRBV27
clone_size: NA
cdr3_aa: CASSSDFSGSTDTQYF
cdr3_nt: TGTGCCAGCAGCTCAGATTTTAGCGGGAGCACAGATACGCAGTATTTT

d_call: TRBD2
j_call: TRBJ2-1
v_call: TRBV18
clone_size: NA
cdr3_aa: CASSPRGGDYNEQFF
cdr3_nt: TGTGCCAGCTCACCGCGGGGGGGAGACTACAATGAGCAGTTCTTC

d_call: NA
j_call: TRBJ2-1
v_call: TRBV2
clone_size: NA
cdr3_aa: CASSEMDQHNEQFF
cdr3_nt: TGTGCCAGCAGTGAAATGGACCAGCACAATGAGCAGTTCTTC

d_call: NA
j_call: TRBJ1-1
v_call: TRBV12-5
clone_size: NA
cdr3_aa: CASGLSGNTEAFF
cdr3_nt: TGTGCTAGTGGTTTGTCGGGGAACACTGAAGCTTTCTTT

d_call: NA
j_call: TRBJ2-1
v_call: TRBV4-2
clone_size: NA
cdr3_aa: CASSHPGPHNEQFF
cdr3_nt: TGTGCCAGCAGCCACCCGGGACCCCACAATGAGCAGTTCTTC

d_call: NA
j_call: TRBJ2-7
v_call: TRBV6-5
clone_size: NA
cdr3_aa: CASRDGWTYEQYF
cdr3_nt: TGTGCCAGCAGGGACGGTTGGACATACGAGCAGTACTTC

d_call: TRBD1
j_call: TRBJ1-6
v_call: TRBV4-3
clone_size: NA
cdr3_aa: CASSQDLGQGISPLHF
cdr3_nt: TGCGCCAGCAGCCAAGATCTGGGACAGGGAATTTCACCCCTCCACTTT

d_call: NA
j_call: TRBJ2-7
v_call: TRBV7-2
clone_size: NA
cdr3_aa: CASSPAHYEQYF
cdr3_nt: TGTGCCAGCAGCCCGGCCCACTACGAGCAGTACTTC

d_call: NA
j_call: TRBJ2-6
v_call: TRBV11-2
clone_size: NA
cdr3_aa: CASSLDLVAAGANVLTF
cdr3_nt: TGTGCCAGCAGCTTAGATTTAGTGGCGGCTGGGGCCAACGTCCTGACTTTC

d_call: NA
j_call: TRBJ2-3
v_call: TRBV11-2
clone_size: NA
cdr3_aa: CASSGLEDTQYF
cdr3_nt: TGTGCCAGCAGCGGCTTAGAAGATACGCAGTATTTT

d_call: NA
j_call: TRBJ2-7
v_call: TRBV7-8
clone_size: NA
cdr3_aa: CASSFPGRYEQYF
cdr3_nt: TGTGCCAGCAGCTTTCCCGGGCGGTACGAGCAGTACTTC

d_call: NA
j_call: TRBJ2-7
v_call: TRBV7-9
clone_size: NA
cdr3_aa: CASSSPQVSYEQYF
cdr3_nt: TGTGCCAGCAGCTCGCCCCAGGTCTCCTACGAGCAGTACTTC

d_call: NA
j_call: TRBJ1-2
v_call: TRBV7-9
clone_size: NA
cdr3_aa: CASSFSLVQANYGYTF
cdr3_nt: TGTGCCAGCAGCTTTTCTTTGGTGCAAGCTAACTATGGCTACACCTTC

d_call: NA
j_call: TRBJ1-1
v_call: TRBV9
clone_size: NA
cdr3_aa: CASSVGMNTEAFF
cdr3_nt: TGTGCCAGCAGCGTAGGCATGAACACTGAAGCTTTCTTT

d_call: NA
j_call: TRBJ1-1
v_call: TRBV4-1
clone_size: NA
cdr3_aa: CASRGGGGTEAFF
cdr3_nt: TGCGCCAGCAGGGGGGGAGGTGGCACTGAAGCTTTCTTT